Each of the 13 T cell receptor beta chains below was sequenced from the same sample in a study of blood T cell repertoires in COVID-19. The protocol was immunoSEQ multiplex PCR, while the TCRdb copy is restricted to in-frame clones and leaves out a portion. The table includes around 19,000 clones, about 91% detected once. Sequencing used peripheral blood. The receptors come from a man aged 65-85 years with active COVID-19.

The chain is built from TRBV7-9 and TRBJ2-1; a possible D gene is TRBD1 (6 bases). The V end lost 2 bases, the J end lost 5 bases, and 13 bases lay between the germline ends. Per germline, CDR1 SEHNR and CDR2 FQNEAQ (reference sequence). The CDR3 has 15 amino acids. CDR3 DNA: TGTGCCAGCAGCTTATTTTCCACAGGGCACAATGAGCAGTTCTTC. This gives the protein CASSLFSTGHNEQFF.

This rearrangement joins TRBV5-1 to TRBJ2-5; D perhaps matches TRBD1 (6 bases). Between the trimmed V and J ends, which lost 4 bases and 5 bases, there was a span of 18 bases. The CDR3 length is 15 residues. Germline loops: CDR1 SGHRS, CDR2 YFSETQ. The CDR3 bases are TGCGCCAGCAGCGCTTCAACAGGGCCAGGGGAGACCCAGTACTTC. It encodes CASSASTGPGETQYF. Using reference TRBV5-1 and TRBJ2-5 for the parts outside the CDR3, the full variable domain is KAGVTQTPRYLIKTRGQQVTLSCSPISGHRSVSWYQQTPGQGLQFLFEYFSETQRNKGNFPGRFSGRQFSNSRSEMNVSTLELGDSALYLCASSASTGPGETQYFGPGTRLLVL.

V usage is TRBV12-3 or TRBV12-4 and J usage is TRBJ2-1, with a possible D match to TRBD2 (5 bases). CDR3 length: 12 residues. V lost 6 bases and J lost 12, with 15 bases in between. The DNA of the CDR3 is TGTGCCAGCAGCCCCGGGATAGCAGGGCAGTTCTTC. Its translation: CASSPGIAGQFF.

The J gene is TRBJ1-1, the V gene TRBV5-1; possibly TRBD1 for D (5 bases). The CDR3 has 15 amino acids. CDR1 SGHRS and CDR2 YFSETQ come from the germline V gene. Trimming cost V 0 bases and J 4 bases, with 13 bases left between them. The CDR3 sequence: CASSLASGQITEAFF. CDR3 sequence (DNA): TGCGCCAGCAGCTTGGCGTCAGGGCAGATCACTGAAGCTTTCTTT. The full variable domain, completed using reference TRBV5-1 and TRBJ1-1, is KAGVTQTPRYLIKTRGQQVTLSCSPISGHRSVSWYQQTPGQGLQFLFEYFSETQRNKGNFPGRFSGRQFSNSRSEMNVSTLELGDSALYLCASSLASGQITEAFFGQGTRLTVV.

The CDR3 spells CASSPKVGQKKQETQYF. In DNA, the CDR3 is TGTGCCAGCAGCCCGAAGGTGGGACAGAAGAAACAAGAGACCCAGTACTTC. The V and J genes are TRBV7-9 and TRBJ2-5, with 7 bases fitting TRBD1. Germline V CDR1 and CDR2: SEHNR, FQNEAQ (reference sequence). The CDR3 covers 17 residues. V lost 5 bases to trimming and J lost 2 bases; unmatched junction nucleotides: 14.

The J gene is TRBJ1-5, the V gene TRBV5-4; no definite D call. The CDR3 is 15 amino acids. Germline V gene lookup returns CDR1 SGHNT and CDR2 YYREEE (reference sequence). The germline V and J ends were trimmed by 2 bases and 0 bases, with 9 bases remaining between them. The CDR3 protein is CASSLGGNSNQPQHF. For the CDR3, the DNA is TGTGCCAGCAGCTTAGGAGGCAATAGCAATCAGCCCCAGCATTTT.

This clone occurred a few times. V and J are TRBV5-8 and TRBJ1-3; D is uncertain. The germline V gene has CDR1 SGHTS and CDR2 YDEGEE. The V gene lost 5 bases and the J gene lost 4 bases, with 10 bases spanning the gap. This CDR3 is built from 13 residues. CDR3 protein: CASREFSGNTIYF. The CDR3 coding sequence is TGTGCCAGCAGGGAGTTCTCGGGAAACACCATATATTTT.

The V gene is TRBV6-5, the J gene TRBJ2-5; weak D call: TRBD2 (5 bases). Germline values: CDR1 MNHEY, CDR2 SVGAGI. The CDR3 is 13 residues long. Trimming cost V 2 bases and J 7 bases, with 11 bases left between them. Here the CDR3 DNA reads TGTGCCAGCAGTTACACCCTAGAGGGGACCCAGTACTTC. Its protein is CASSYTLEGTQYF.

The chain is built from TRBV4-3 and TRBJ1-3; D not resolved. Germline CDR1 reads LGHNA; CDR2 reads YSLEER. V was trimmed by 2 bases and J by 0 bases, leaving 8 bases between them. The CDR3 sequence is 15 residues long. The CDR3 nucleotides are TGCGCCAGCAGCCAAAGTCAGAACTCTGGAAACACCATATATTTT. The encoded protein is CASSQSQNSGNTIYF.

This clone was observed once. The V call is TRBV5-1, the J call TRBJ2-7, with 9 positions matching TRBD1. Germline trimming cut 4 bases from V and 6 bases from J; bases unmatched to any gene: 8. The CDR3 totals 14 residues. The V gene's germline CDR1 is SGHRS and CDR2 YFSETQ. The CDR3 DNA follows: TGCGCCAGCAGCCTGGGACAGGGTTACAGCGAGCAGTACTTC. This translates into CASSLGQGYSEQYF.

This clone was counted once. The DNA of the CDR3 is TGTGCCAGCAGCCCCGCCATAGGGGGGGGGTACAATGAGCAGTTCTTC. Translation gives CASSPAIGGGYNEQFF. The chain joins TRBV11-2 to TRBJ2-1, with D possibly matching TRBD2 (7 bases). Germline V gene sequence: CDR1 SGHAT, CDR2 FQNNGV. This CDR3 spans 16 amino acids. V gave up 5 bases and J gave up 4 bases, with 18 bases separating them.

The chain joins TRBV29-1 to TRBJ2-7, with 8 nucleotides matching TRBD1. The germline CDR1 and CDR2 sequences are SQVTM and ANQGSEA. The length of the CDR3 is 12 residues. Unmatched junction bases numbered 5, after V lost 8 bases and J lost 2 bases. CDR3 sequence: CSTRQGPYEQYF. CDR3 sequence (DNA): TGCAGCACCCGACAGGGGCCCTACGAGCAGTACTTC.

The J gene is TRBJ2-7, the V gene TRBV7-2; a possible D gene is TRBD1 (6 bases). Germline CDR1 reads SGHTA; CDR2 reads FQGNSA. This CDR3 spans 14 amino acids. With 3 bases removed from V and 4 bases from J, the gap between germline ends came to 13 bases. The DNA for the CDR3 is TGTGCCAGCAGCTTGGGGAACAGGGCGTACGAGCAGTACTTC. Translation gives CASSLGNRAYEQYF.